These T cell receptor beta chains were read from a single sample in a study of cytomegalovirus exposure and HLA in healthy donors. The table came from immunoSEQ multiplex PCR; TCRdb's copy has only in-frame clones and leaves some out. Among 100,000 or so clones listed, approximately 80% were seen once. The sample was PBMCs. The receptors originated from a male donor in good health and CMV-seronegative. CDR3s include the opening cysteine and the closing phenylalanine or tryptophan. The D gene is left open where the match is weak. A clone size is listed for some rows: how often the clone was seen (once, few, many), or a class if it is expanded.

NA | TRBJ2-5 | TRBD2 | TRBV18 | 15 | TGTGCCAGCTCACTAAGCGGGAGTAGGCCAGAGACCCAGTACTTC | CASSLSGSRPETQYF
few | TRBJ2-2 | TRBD1 | TRBV4-2 | 17 | TGTGCCAGCAGCCAGGGCCTCAGGGGGCAGGACACCGGGGAGCTGTTTTTT | CASSQGLRGQDTGELFF
once | TRBJ2-7 | TRBD2 | TRBV6-1 | 14 | TGTGCCAGCAGGCCGGGACTAGCGGTCCCGGAGCAGTACTTC | CASRPGLAVPEQYF
few | TRBJ2-1 | NA | TRBV27 | 18 | TGTGCCAGCAGTTTCTTGGTAAGGCGGGATAGCTCCTACAATGAGCAGTTCTTC | CASSFLVRRDSSYNEQFF
NA | TRBJ2-1 | TRBD1 | TRBV11-3 | 15 | TGTGCCAGCAGCTTAGATCGAGGACAGGTCAGCCCCCAGTTCTTC | CASSLDRGQVSPQFF
NA | TRBJ1-1 | TRBD1 | TRBV6-4 | 14 | TGTGCCAGCAGTGTGGACAGGGGAGCAACTGAAGCTTTCTTT | CASSVDRGATEAFF
NA | TRBJ2-7 | NA | TRBV19 | 11 | TGTGCCAGTAACCTAGCCTACGAGCAGTACTTC | CASNLAYEQYF
NA | TRBJ1-2 | NA | TRBV7-6 | 13 | TGTGCCAGCAGCCCTGGACAGTTCTATGGCTACACCTTC | CASSPGQFYGYTF
NA | TRBJ1-1 | TRBD1 | TRBV11-3 | 14 | TGTGCCAGCAGCTTCAGACAGGGGAAGACTGAAGCTTTCTTT | CASSFRQGKTEAFF
NA | TRBJ1-2 | NA | TRBV7-9 | 13 | TGTGCCAGCAGCTCGGGGTCGGCCGGGGGCTACACCTTC | CASSSGSAGGYTF
once | TRBJ1-1 | TRBD1 | TRBV7-9 | 13 | TGTGCCAGCAGCCTGGACAGGGTGGCTGAAGCTTTCTTT | CASSLDRVAEAFF
NA | TRBJ1-5 | TRBD1 | TRBV7-2 | 13 | TGTGCCAGCAGCTTAACAGGGGATCAGCCCCAGCATTTT | CASSLTGDQPQHF
NA | TRBJ2-3 | TRBD2 | TRBV10-3 | 16 | TGTGCCATCAACTTAGCGGGAGGGCCGAGCACAGATACGCAGTATTTT | CAINLAGGPSTDTQYF
NA | TRBJ2-7 | NA | TRBV7-2 | 12 | TGTGCCGGGGAGCGGGTTACCTACGAGCAGTACTTC | CAGERVTYEQYF
NA | TRBJ1-2 | TRBD1 | TRBV7-2 | 14 | TGTGCCAGCAGCTTAACAGGGGGGTGGAGTGGCTACACCTTC | CASSLTGGWSGYTF
NA | TRBJ2-1 | TRBD2 | TRBV19 | 17 | TGTGCCAGTAGTATAGAATGGACTAGCGGATTATACAATGAGCAGTTCTTC | CASSIEWTSGLYNEQFF
NA | TRBJ2-5 | TRBD2 | TRBV28 | 14 | TGTGCCAGCAGTCCGATAGGACTAGAAGAGACCCAGTACTTC | CASSPIGLEETQYF
NA | TRBJ2-1 | TRBD2 | TRBV5-1 | 16 | TGCGCCAGCACAAGGACTAGCGGGAGCTCCTACAATGAGCAGTTCTTC | CASTRTSGSSYNEQFF
NA | TRBJ2-7 | TRBD2 | TRBV19 | 16 | TGTGCCAGTAGAGGTCGGGCGGGGGGCCGCCCGTTGCAGCAGTACTTC | CASRGRAGGRPLQQYF
NA | TRBJ2-3 | TRBD2 | TRBV7-3 | 18 | TGTGCCAGCAGCCGCGGGACTAGCGGGAGGACTAGCACAGATACGCAGTATTTT | CASSRGTSGRTSTDTQYF
NA | TRBJ2-1 | TRBD2 | TRBV2 | 15 | TGTGCCAGCTTGTTCTCAGCGGGGCCGTACAATGAGCAGTTCTTC | CASLFSAGPYNEQFF
NA | TRBJ1-3 | TRBD1 | TRBV4-3 | 16 | TGCGCCAGCAGCCAATACAGGGGTTCTGCGGGAAACACCATATATTTT | CASSQYRGSAGNTIYF
NA | TRBJ1-5 | NA | TRBV2 | 11 | TGTGCCAGCAGTGACGGTCAGCCCCAGCATTTT | CASSDGQPQHF
NA | TRBJ2-5 | TRBD1 | TRBV7-3 | 15 | TGTGCCAGCAGCCCCGGGACAGGGTTGTGGGGGACCCAGTACTTC | CASSPGTGLWGTQYF
NA | TRBJ1-1 | NA | TRBV18 | 15 | TGTGCCAGCTCACCACAGGGGGGGAGCGACACTGAAGCTTTCTTT | CASSPQGGSDTEAFF
NA | TRBJ2-2 | NA | TRBV19 | 16 | TGTGCCAGTAGTTCCCGGTGGGAGGCCGGGACCGGGGAGCTGTTTTTT | CASSSRWEAGTGELFF
NA | TRBJ1-1 | TRBD1 | TRBV28 | 15 | TGTGCCAGCAGTTCCCCAGGGGGCTCTCGGACTGAAGCTTTCTTT | CASSSPGGSRTEAFF
many | TRBJ2-7 | TRBD2 | TRBV6-1 | 15 | TGTGCCAGCAGTCCGGCTAGCGGGACTGGGGACGAGCAGTACTTC | CASSPASGTGDEQYF
NA | TRBJ2-7 | NA | TRBV28 | 18 | TGTGCCAGCAGTTGGGTTTTCCTGTCCCCAGGGTTTTACTACGAGCAGTACTTC | CASSWVFLSPGFYYEQYF
NA | TRBJ2-7 | TRBD1 | TRBV11-2 | 15 | TGTGCCAGCAGCTCGAAGACAGGGGGATCCTACGAGCAGTACTTC | CASSSKTGGSYEQYF
NA | TRBJ1-4 | NA | TRBV9 | 15 | TGTGCCAGCAGCGCAGGGACTGCAACTAATGAAAAACTGTTTTTT | CASSAGTATNEKLFF
few | TRBJ2-7 | NA | TRBV7-9 | 14 | TGTGCCAGCAGCTTTTATGAGATTTCCTACGAGCAGTACTTC | CASSFYEISYEQYF
NA | TRBJ2-5 | TRBD2 | TRBV2 | 14 | TGTGCCAAGCTGATCAGCGGGAGGGCCGCGACCCAGTACTTC | CAKLISGRAATQYF
NA | TRBJ2-7 | NA | TRBV5-6 | 14 | TGTGCCAGCAGCTCGGCCGGGAGACTGTACGAGCAGTACTTC | CASSSAGRLYEQYF
NA | TRBJ2-7 | NA | TRBV19 | 13 | TGTGCCAGTAGTGACGGGTTACCCCTCGAGCAGTACTTC | CASSDGLPLEQYF